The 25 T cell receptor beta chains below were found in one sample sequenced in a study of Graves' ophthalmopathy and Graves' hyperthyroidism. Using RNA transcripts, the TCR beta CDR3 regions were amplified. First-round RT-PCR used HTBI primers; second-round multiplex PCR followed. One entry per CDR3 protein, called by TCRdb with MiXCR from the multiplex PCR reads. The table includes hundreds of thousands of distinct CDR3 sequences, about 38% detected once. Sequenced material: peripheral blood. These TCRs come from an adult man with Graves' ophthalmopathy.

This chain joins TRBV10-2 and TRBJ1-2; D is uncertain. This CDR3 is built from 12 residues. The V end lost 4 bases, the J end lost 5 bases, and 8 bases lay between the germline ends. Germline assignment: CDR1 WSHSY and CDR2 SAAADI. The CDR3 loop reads CASSGEVYGYTF. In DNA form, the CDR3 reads TGCGCCAGCAGTGGGGAGGTGTATGGCTACACCTTC.

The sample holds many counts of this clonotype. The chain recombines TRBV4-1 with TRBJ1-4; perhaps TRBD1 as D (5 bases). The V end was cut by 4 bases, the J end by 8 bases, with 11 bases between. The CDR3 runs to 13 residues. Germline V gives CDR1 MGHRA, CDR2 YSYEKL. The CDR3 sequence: CASSRGGREKLFF. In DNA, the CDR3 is TGCGCCAGCAGCCGGGGGGGAAGAGAAAAACTGTTTTTT.

The CDR3 coding sequence is TGTGCCAGCAGGCCTGACAGGCTTAGCAATCAGCCCCAGTACTTC. Its translation is CASRPDRLSNQPQYF. This chain connects TRBV11-1 to TRBJ2-5; D might be TRBD1 (6 bases). The CDR3 totals 15 residues. V was cut by 6 bases and J by 9 bases, with 23 bases left in between. The germline gives CDR1 SGHAT, CDR2 FQDESV (reference sequence). The variable domain in full, completed from reference TRBV11-1 and TRBJ2-5, reads EAEVAQSPRYKITEKSQAVAFWCDPISGHATLYWYRQILGQGPELLVQFQDESVVDDSQLPKDRFSAERLKGVDSTLKIQPAELGDSAMYLCASRPDRLSNQPQYFGPGTRLLVL.

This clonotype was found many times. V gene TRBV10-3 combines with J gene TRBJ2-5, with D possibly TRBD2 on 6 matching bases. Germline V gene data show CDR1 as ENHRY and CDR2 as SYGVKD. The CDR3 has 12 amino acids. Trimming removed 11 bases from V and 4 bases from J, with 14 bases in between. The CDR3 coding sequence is TGTGCCTCGCGGGGAGCGGGAGAGACCCAGTACTTC. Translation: CASRGAGETQYF.

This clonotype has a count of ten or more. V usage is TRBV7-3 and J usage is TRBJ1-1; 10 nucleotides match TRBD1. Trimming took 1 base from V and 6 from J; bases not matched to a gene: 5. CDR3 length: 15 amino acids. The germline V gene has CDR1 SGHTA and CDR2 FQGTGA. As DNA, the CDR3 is TGTGCCAGCAGCTTAAATGGAGGGACAGGGGCTGAAGCTTTCTTT. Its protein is CASSLNGGTGAEAFF. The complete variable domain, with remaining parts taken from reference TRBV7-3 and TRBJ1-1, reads GAGVSQTPSNKVTEKGKYVELRCDPISGHTALYWYRQSLGQGPEFLIYFQGTGAADDSGLPNDRFFAVRPEGSVSTLKIQRTERGDSAVYLCASSLNGGTGAEAFFGQGTRLTVV.

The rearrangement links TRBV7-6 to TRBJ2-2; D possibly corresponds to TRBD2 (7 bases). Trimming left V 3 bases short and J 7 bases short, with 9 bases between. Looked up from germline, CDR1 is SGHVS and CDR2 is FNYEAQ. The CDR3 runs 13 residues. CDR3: CASSLGGGGELFF. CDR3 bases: TGTGCCAGCAGCTTGGGAGGGGGCGGGGAGCTGTTTTTT.

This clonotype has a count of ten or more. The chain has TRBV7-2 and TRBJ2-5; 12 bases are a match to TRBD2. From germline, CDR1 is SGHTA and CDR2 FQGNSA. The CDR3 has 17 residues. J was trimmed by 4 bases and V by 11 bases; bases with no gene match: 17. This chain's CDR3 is CAEELVASGRAGETQYF. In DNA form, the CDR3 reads TGTGCCGAGGAACTGGTGGCTAGCGGGAGGGCCGGAGAGACCCAGTACTTC. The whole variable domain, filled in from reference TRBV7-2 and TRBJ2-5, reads GAGVSQSPSNKVTEKGKDVELRCDPISGHTALYWYRQSLGQGLEFLIYFQGNSAPDKSGLPSDRFSAERTGGSVSTLTIQRTQQEDSAVYLCAEELVASGRAGETQYFGPGTRLLVL.

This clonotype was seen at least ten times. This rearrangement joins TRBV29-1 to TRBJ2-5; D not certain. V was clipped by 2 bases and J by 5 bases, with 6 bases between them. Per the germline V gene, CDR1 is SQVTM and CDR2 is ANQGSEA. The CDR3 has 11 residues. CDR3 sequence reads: CSVELKETQYF. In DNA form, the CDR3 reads TGCAGCGTTGAACTGAAGGAGACCCAGTACTTC. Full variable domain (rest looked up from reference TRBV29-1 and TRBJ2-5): SAVISQKPSRDICQRGTSLTIQCQVDSQVTMMFWYRQQPGQSLTLIATANQGSEATYESGFVIDKFPISRPNLTFSTLTVSNMSPEDSSIYLCSVELKETQYFGPGTRLLVL.

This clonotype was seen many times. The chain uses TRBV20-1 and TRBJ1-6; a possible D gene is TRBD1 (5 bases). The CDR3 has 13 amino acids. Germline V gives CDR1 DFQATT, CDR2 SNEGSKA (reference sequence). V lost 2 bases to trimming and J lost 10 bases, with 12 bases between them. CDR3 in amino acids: CSARTGVQSPLHF. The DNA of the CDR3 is TGCAGTGCTAGAACGGGGGTTCAATCACCCCTCCACTTT.

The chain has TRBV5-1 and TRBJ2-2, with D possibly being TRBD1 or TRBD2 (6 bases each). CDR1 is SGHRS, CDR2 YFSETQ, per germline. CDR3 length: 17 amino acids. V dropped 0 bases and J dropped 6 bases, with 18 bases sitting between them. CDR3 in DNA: TGCGCCAGCAGCTTGGTTCCTCCGGGGGCGCATCCCGGGGAGCTGTTTTTT. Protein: CASSLVPPGAHPGELFF.

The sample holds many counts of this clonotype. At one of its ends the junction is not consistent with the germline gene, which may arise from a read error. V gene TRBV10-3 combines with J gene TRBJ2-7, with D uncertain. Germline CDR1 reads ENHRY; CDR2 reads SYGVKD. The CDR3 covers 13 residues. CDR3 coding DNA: TGTGCCAGCAGTGGGCTTAGCTCCTACGAGCAGTACTTC. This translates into CASSGLSSYEQYF.

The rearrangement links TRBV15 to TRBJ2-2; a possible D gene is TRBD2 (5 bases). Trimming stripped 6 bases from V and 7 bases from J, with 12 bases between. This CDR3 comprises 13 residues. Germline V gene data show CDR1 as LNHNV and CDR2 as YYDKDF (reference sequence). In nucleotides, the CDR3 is TGTGCCACCAGAACGAGCGGTGGCGGGGAGCTGTTTTTT. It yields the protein CATRTSGGGELFF.

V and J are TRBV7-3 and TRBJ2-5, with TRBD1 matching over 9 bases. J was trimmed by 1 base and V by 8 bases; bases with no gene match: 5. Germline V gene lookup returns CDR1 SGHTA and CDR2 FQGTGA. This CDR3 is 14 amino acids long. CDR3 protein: CASAKTGGQETQYF. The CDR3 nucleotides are TGTGCCAGCGCGAAGACAGGGGGCCAAGAGACCCAGTACTTC.

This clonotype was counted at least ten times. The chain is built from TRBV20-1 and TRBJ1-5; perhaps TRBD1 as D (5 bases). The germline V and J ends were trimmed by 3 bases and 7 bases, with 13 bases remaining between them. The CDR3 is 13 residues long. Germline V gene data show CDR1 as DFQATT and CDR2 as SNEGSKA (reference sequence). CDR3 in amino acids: CSARSGGGQPQHF. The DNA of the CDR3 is TGCAGTGCTAGGTCGGGGGGAGGACAGCCCCAGCATTTT.

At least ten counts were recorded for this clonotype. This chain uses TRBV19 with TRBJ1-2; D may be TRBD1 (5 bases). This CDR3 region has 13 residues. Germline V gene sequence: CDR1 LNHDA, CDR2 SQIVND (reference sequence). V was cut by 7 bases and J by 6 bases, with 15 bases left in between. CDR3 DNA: TGTGCCAGTAAATCAGGGTCGGTGGATGGCTACACCTTC. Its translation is CASKSGSVDGYTF.

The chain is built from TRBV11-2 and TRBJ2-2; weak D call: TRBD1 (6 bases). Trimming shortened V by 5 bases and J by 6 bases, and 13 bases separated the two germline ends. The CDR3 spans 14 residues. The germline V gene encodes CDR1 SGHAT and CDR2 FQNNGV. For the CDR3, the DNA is TGTGCCAGCAGCCAGGGGCAGGCGGCCGGGGAGCTGTTTTTT. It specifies CASSQGQAAGELFF.

The DNA for the CDR3 is TGTGCCACCAGCCTCACAGGGCTACCTAGGGAAAAACTGTTTTTT. It specifies CATSLTGLPREKLFF. This chain links TRBV15 with TRBJ1-4, with D perhaps TRBD1 (6 bases). This CDR3 has 15 amino acids. Germline V lookup: CDR1 LNHNV, CDR2 YYDKDF (reference sequence). V lost 5 bases to trimming and J lost 8 bases, with 18 bases between them.

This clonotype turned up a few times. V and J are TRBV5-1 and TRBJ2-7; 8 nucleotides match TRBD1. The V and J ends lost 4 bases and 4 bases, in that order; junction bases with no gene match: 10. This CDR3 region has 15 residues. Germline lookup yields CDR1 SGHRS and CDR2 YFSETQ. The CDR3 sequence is CASSGARQGYYEQYF. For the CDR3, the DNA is TGCGCCAGCAGCGGAGCCCGACAGGGGTATTACGAGCAGTACTTC.

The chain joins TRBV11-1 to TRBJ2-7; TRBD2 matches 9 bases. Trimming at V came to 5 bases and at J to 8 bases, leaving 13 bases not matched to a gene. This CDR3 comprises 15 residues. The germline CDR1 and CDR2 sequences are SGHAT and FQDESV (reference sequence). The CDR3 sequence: CASSTRDSGGLKQYF. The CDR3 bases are TGTGCCAGCAGCACCCGGGATAGCGGGGGTCTCAAGCAGTACTTC.

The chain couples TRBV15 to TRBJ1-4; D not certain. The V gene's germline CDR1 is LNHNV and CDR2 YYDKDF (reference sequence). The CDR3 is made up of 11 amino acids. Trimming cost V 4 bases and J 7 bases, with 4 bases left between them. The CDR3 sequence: CATSTGEKLFF. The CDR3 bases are TGTGCCACCAGCACGGGTGAAAAACTGTTTTTT.

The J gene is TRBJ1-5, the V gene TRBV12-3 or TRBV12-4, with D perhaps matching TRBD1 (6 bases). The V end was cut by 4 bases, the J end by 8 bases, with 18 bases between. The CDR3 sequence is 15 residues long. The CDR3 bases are TGTGCCAGCAGTTCGGGGTTGGGGGGCCTTGAGCCCCAGCATTTT. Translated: CASSSGLGGLEPQHF.

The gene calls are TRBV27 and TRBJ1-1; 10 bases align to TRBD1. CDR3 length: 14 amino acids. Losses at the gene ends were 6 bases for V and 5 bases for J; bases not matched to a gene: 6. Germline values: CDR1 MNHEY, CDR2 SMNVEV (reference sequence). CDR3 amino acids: CASRTGGRGTEAFF. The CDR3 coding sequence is TGTGCCAGCAGGACAGGGGGCAGAGGGACTGAAGCTTTCTTT.

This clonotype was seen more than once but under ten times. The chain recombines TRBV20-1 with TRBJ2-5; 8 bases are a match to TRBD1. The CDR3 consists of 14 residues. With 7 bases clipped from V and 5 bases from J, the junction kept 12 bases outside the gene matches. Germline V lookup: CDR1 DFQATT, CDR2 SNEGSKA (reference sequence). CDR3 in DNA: TGCAGTGGTGAGGACAGGGTCCTTGGGGAGACCCAGTACTTC. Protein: CSGEDRVLGETQYF.

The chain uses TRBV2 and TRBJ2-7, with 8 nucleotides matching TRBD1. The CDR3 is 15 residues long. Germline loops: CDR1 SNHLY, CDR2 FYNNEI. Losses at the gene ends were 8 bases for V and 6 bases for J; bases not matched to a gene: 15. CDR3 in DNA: TGTGCCAGCTCACCAGGACAGGGCGCGCTGCTCGAGCAGTACTTC. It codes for CASSPGQGALLEQYF.

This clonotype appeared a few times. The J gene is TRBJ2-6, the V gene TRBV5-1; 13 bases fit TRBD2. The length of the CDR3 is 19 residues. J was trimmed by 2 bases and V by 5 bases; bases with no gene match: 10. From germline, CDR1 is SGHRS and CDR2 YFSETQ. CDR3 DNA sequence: TGCGCCAGCAGGAGGGCCCCGGGACTAGCGGGGACTGGGGCCAACGTCCTGACTTTC. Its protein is CASRRAPGLAGTGANVLTF.